This T cell receptor (beta chain) came from a study of CD4 T cells in relation to SARS-CoV-2 and coronaviruses (dated by TCRdb to 2020 to 2022). Some background on the complete study: In the ViraFEST assay, PBMCs were cultured with antigen for about eleven days, after which TCR beta CDR3s were sequenced to identify antigen-specific clonal expansions. For other donors in the study, expansion assays were sequenced with a different, Illumina-based TCR-beta assay. The full convalescent cohort of about a dozen patients had a median age of about 37 years, ranging from about 20 to 80 years. HLA restriction was mapped for shared crossreactive spike epitopes using patient-derived lymphoblastoid cell lines. The Adaptive Biotechnologies TCR-sequencing kit was used for samples from a few pre-COVID donors and for the naive versus memory experiments, whereas the other data were Illumina-based. The approximately 12 convalescent patients included 8 males and 4 females; two subjects were Hispanic. Memory CD4+ T cell crossreactivity between SARS-CoV-2 and common cold coronavirus spike proteins was assessed at the TCR clonotype level in the study.

Naive and memory CD4+ T cells were separated from cryopreserved PBMCs by first enriching for CD4 and then performing EasySep naive CD4+ T cell enrichment. For around 11 days, about 9.8 x 10^4 sorted naive or memory CD4+ T cells were cultured together with CEF peptides and T cell-depleted PBMCs at a 1:1 ratio. In general, triplicate replicate wells were used for every peptide culture condition. Ficoll-Paque PLUS gradient centrifugation was used to isolate PBMCs from leukapheresis product or whole blood. PBMCs were either cryopreserved at -140°C or used fresh in the expansion assay. The QIAamp Micro DNA Kit was used to extract genomic DNA from the CD4+ T cells. DNA from CEF-cultured naive and memory CD4+ T cells underwent immunoSEQ TCR-beta sequencing at survey level. In the original analysis: During preprocessing, nonproductive sequences were removed, along with CDR3s that did not begin with C, did not end with F or W, or were shorter than 7 amino acids. The MANAFEST web app was used to call antigen-specific clonotypes on the basis of expansion compared with the reference and with other culture wells. A clone counted as positive if significantly expanded in 2 of 3 replicate wells versus the reference culture at FDR below 0.05. A further requirement for positive clones was significant expansion compared with all other tandem wells, along with an odds ratio above 5. Cultured and uncultured naive and memory CD4+ repertoires were searched for CDR3s previously identified as spike- and CEF-reactive. CDR3 homology was measured as pairwise Levenshtein distance, computed with the stringdist R package after trimming three terminal residues from each end. TCRdb limited this immuneACCESS table to in-frame rearrangements with V and J called. A share of clones is missing; checked studies link under half to unresolved V genes, and the rest is unexplained. V and J calls and clone size are as listed in that table; D and trimming were resolved from the DNA. This sample is represented by 43,000 or so clones; more than 65% of them were singletons. The ten top clones hold about 1.5% of the sample.

Overall study outcomes, separate from this receptor: Significantly weaker SARS-CoV-2-driven expansion was shown by crossreactive clones than by monoreactive clones, consistent with antigenic imprinting. Because no donor provided both pre-pandemic and post-infection samples, tracing the source of pre-existing responses was limited. Memory CD4+ clonotypes crossrecognizing SARS-CoV-2 and at least one common cold coronavirus spike were found in approximately 60% of donors. Crossreactivity analysis centred on spike protein, so crossreactivity against other viral proteins was not assessed. Sequencing naive versus memory cells indicated that the assay picks up memory recall responses, not primary responses primed during culture. The study was limited by small numbers of patients and tested TCRs.

This clone was counted a single time. No antigen is known for it. Base-call qualities are not available, and no considerably larger clone is one nucleotide away. Specimen: naive CD4+ T cells from PBMCs, cultured in vitro. Taken with the paper, the label for cell subset or site translates to: naive CD4+ T cells isolated by negative enrichment. This clonotype originated in an adult with COVID-19.

The nucleotide sequence reads TGCGCCAGCAGCTCCGGCATTGCAGATACGCAGTATTTT. Protein translation: CASSSGIADTQYF. The chain couples TRBV5-1 to TRBJ2-3; no confident D gene assignment can be made. V is clipped by 3 bases and J by 4 bases, and the sequence between their germline boundaries is 9 bases long. From the cysteine through the phenylalanine, the CDR3 covers 13 amino acids. The DNA shown is the 39-base CDR3, in frame from base 1. CDR1 and CDR2 are read off the germline V gene as SGHRS and YFSETQ.